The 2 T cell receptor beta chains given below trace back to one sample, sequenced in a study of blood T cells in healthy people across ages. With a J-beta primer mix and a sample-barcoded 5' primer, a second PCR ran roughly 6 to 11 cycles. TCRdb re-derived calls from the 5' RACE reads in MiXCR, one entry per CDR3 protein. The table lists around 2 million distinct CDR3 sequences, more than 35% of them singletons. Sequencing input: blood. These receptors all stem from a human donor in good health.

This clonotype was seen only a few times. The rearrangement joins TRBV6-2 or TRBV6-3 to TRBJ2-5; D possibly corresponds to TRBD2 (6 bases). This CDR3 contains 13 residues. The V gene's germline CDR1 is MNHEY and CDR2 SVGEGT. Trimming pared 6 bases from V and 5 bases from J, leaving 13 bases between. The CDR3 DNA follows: TGTGCCAGCAGCTTCACTAGCCGGGAGACCCAGTACTTC. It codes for CASSFTSRETQYF.

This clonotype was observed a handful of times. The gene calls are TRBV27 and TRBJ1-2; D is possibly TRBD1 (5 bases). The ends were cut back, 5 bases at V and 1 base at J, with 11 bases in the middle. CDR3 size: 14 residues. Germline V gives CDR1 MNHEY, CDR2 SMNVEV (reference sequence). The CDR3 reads CASSPMTDNYGYTF. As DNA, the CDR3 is TGTGCCAGCAGTCCCATGACAGATAACTATGGCTACACCTTC.